This is a list of T cell receptor beta chains from one sample in a study of cytomegalovirus exposure and HLA in healthy donors. Sequencing used immunoSEQ multiplex PCR; TCRdb keeps in-frame clones, though not all of them. The sample includes around 65,000 clones, 70% to 85% of them seen just once. Sequences were obtained from PBMCs. Source of these receptors: a girl aged 5-17 years in good health and CMV-seropositive. The CDR3 runs from the conserved cysteine through the conserved F or W. Each record gives: clone size, D gene, J gene, V gene, CDR3 DNA, CDR3 protein. D genes are given only for firm matches. Size is stated for part of the rows, as once, few or many counts, or as a class when the clone is expanded.

>-|-|TRBJ2-6|TRBV28
TGTGCCAGCAGCCCCCCGGGTTATGGGGCCAACGTCCTGACTTTC
CASSPPGYGANVLTF
>-|-|TRBJ2-3|TRBV7-2
TGTGCCAGCAGCCCGCGGGGACTCTCAACCACAGATACGCAGTATTTT
CASSPRGLSTTDTQYF
>once|-|TRBJ2-7|TRBV7-9
TGTGCCAGCAGCCCCACCGGCAGGCCCTACGAGCAGTACTTC
CASSPTGRPYEQYF
>-|-|TRBJ1-6|TRBV4-1
TGCGCCAGCAGCCAAGATGGGGCAGGGCTTTCACCCCTCCACTTT
CASSQDGAGLSPLHF
>-|TRBD2|TRBJ2-2|TRBV29-1
TGCAGCGTAGCTCCGGGACTAGCGGGAGGTCAAACCGGGGAGCTGTTTTTT
CSVAPGLAGGQTGELFF
>-|TRBD1|TRBJ1-5|TRBV19
TGTGCCAGTAAACCGGGACAGGGCTACTATCAGCCCCAGCATTTT
CASKPGQGYYQPQHF
>once|TRBD1|TRBJ1-1|TRBV13
TGTGCCAGCAGCTCCGGCTGGACAGGTCGATTGTGGGCTTTCTTT
CASSSGWTGRLWAFF
>-|-|TRBJ2-7|TRBV6-5
TGTGCCAGCAGTTACTCATGGGAGAAAGGCGAGCAGTACTTC
CASSYSWEKGEQYF
>-|-|TRBJ1-4|TRBV7-9
TGTGCCAGCAGCTTTAAGGGCAGGGAGGGTGAAAAACTGTTTTTT
CASSFKGREGEKLFF
>-|TRBD1|TRBJ2-5|TRBV5-1
TGCGCCAGCAGCCTCGGGACAGGGGGTCAAGAGACCCAGTACTTC
CASSLGTGGQETQYF
>-|TRBD1|TRBJ2-7|TRBV5-4
TGTGCCAGCAGCCCGGACAGGGTTAGGGAGCAGTACTTC
CASSPDRVREQYF